A single T cell receptor (beta chain) is shown here with its context. This clonotype has at least ten counts. The target of this receptor is not known. It has no much larger one-base neighbor in the sample; base qualities were not kept. The sample belongs to a study of human T cells and chemical hapten exposure (dated by TCRdb to 2020 to 2022). At the level of the whole study: For sensitization, 2% DPC in acetone was applied to a roughly 2 cm by roughly 2 cm area of upper inner arm skin. Patch testing on the upper back used Finn chambers containing 0.01% DPC, with scoring done after 6 days according to International Contact Dermatitis Research Group standards. This study followed changes in the peripheral blood TCR repertoire in vivo during primary and secondary sensitization of alopecia patients to the hapten diphenylcyclopropenone (DPC). Alopecia areata with under or over 50% scalp involvement, alopecia totalis and alopecia universalis were represented in the patient cohort, which was mostly female. Throughout the roughly 25-week study period, patients were also given weekly therapeutic DPC doses on the scalp. Patient blood was sampled pre-sensitization (week 0) and at 2, 6 and about 24 weeks after DPC sensitization. Twenty-nine alopecia patients gave blood for TCR sequencing at one to four time points (pre-sensitization, 2, 6 and 24 weeks). The libraries were sequenced as a pool, and the TCR yield per sample differed mostly because of small variations in library volumes within the pool. Study-wide conclusions, independent of this receptor: Patch test score correlated positively with the number of PT1 expanded TCRs, reaching significance at thresholds 8, 16 and 32 but not at 4. Significantly more large CDR3 similarity clusters were formed by expanded TCRs than by pre-sensitization or healthy control sets, consistent with antigen-driven responses. Repeated subsampling changed both the strength of the expansion versus patch-test correlation and the threshold at which the correlation became significant. Because every patient had alopecia, a presumed autoimmune disease, the patients' immune response might differ from that of healthy individuals. DPC sensitization did not change the number of TCRs with a frequency above 1 in 1000, and there was no evidence of changes in global repertoire structure.

The germline V gene encodes CDR1 SGHVS and CDR2 FNYEAQ. V is reduced by 5 bases and J by 3 bases, leaving a spacing of 20 bases between them. The CDR3 runs 16 residues from the cysteine to the phenylalanine. CDR3 DNA only is kept here, 48 bases in frame from base 1. Library preparation was by RACE. The sequencer listed for this sample is NextSeq 500. Library preparation attached unique molecular identifiers to individual cDNA molecules for quantitative, reproducible TCR counting. From each blood RNA sample, both TCR alpha and TCR beta chains were sequenced. Turning to the authors' computational methods: A median of around 100,000 TCRs per sample was observed, with a range of about 20,000 to 750,000. V, J and CDR3 annotation of the TCR reads was carried out using the Decombinator software suite. To make PS versus PT1 abundance plots, every sample was subsampled to the same number of TCRs (28,000). TCRs were defined as expanded if absent before sensitization and observed at least eight times at the 2-week time point. The raw public reads went through TCRdb reprocessing: fastp at Q25, MiXCR clone calling, in-frame beta chains kept. Rows with a matching CDR3 protein are joined into one entry that keeps the most common DNA and genes. The V and J calls follow TCRdb's processing rather than the paper's. This sample holds about 58,000 distinct CDR3 sequences; around an eighth were observed only once. The top ten clonotypes cover roughly 2.6% of the sample.

This sample's time point label indicates: patch test 3, about 24 weeks after DPC sensitization. What this sample's treatment or condition label stands for: therapeutic diphenylcyclopropenone sensitization with weekly scalp DPC. At each patch-test visit, blood was drawn before the patch test was applied. Eligible patients were aged 18 to 70, diagnosed with alopecia, deemed suitable for DPC therapy, and excluded if pregnant. Total RNA was extracted from unfractionated whole blood that had been collected in Tempus Blood RNA tubes. The sequence is built from TRBV7-6 and TRBJ2-7, with the D call tentatively TRBD1 or TRBD2, each fitting 6 bases. The clonotype was recovered from a man under 40 with alopecia areata. Some clones in this sample may be carry-over from other donors' samples. The input for sequencing was whole blood, taken in connection with sensitization to the hapten diphenylcyclopropenone (DPC). The DNA sequence is as follows: TGTGCCAGCAGCCGAACTCTAGGGGGGACTTACTACGAGCAGTACTTC. This yields the protein CASSRTLGGTYYEQYF.